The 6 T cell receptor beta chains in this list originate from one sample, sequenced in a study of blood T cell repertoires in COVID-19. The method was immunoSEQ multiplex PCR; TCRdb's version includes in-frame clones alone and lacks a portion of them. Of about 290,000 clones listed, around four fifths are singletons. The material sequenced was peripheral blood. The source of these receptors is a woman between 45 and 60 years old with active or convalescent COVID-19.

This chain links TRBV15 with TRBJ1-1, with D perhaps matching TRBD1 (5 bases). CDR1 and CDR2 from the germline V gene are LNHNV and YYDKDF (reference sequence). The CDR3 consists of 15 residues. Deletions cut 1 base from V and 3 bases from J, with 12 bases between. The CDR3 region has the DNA TGTGCCACCAGCAGAGTCCGGGGGAGGGACACTGAAGCTTTCTTT. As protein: CATSRVRGRDTEAFF.

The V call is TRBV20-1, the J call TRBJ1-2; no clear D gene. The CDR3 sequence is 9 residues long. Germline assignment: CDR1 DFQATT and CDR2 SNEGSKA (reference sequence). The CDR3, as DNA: TGCAGCCCAAACCGGGGCTACACCTTC. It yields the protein CSPNRGYTF.

CDR3 bases: TGTGCCAGCAGTCTTTTTATCACAGATACGCAGTATTTT. Translation gives CASSLFITDTQYF. The chain uses TRBV12-3 or TRBV12-4 and TRBJ2-3; no definite D call. The CDR3 has 13 residues. V was trimmed by 5 bases and J by 2 bases, leaving 8 bases between them.

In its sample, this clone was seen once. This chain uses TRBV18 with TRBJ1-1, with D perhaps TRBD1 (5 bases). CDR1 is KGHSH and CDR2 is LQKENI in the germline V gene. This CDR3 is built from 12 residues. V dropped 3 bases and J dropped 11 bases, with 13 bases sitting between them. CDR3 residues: CASSPGRAHAFF. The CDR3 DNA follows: TGTGCCAGCTCACCGGGCAGGGCTCATGCTTTCTTT.

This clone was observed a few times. In DNA form, the CDR3 reads TGTGCCAGCAGCTCGGGGGGACCCGGTTCTAATTCACCCCTCCACTTT. Its translation: CASSSGGPGSNSPLHF. The rearrangement links TRBV7-2 to TRBJ1-6, with a possible D match to TRBD1 (5 bases). Germline lookup yields CDR1 SGHTA and CDR2 FQGNSA. The CDR3 is 16 amino acids. V was trimmed by 4 bases and J by 6 bases, leaving 16 bases between them. Together with reference TRBV7-2 and TRBJ1-6, the CDR3 gives the full variable domain: GAGVSQSPSNKVTEKGKDVELRCDPISGHTALYWYRQSLGQGLEFLIYFQGNSAPDKSGLPSDRFSAERTGGSVSTLTIQRTQQEDSAVYLCASSSGGPGSNSPLHFGNGTRLTVT.

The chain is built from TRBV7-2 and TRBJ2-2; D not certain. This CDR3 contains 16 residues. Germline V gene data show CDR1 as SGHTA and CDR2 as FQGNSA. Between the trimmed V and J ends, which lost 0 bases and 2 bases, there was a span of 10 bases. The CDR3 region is CASSLAATINTGELFF. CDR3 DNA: TGTGCCAGCAGCTTAGCAGCTACCATTAACACCGGGGAGCTGTTTTTT.